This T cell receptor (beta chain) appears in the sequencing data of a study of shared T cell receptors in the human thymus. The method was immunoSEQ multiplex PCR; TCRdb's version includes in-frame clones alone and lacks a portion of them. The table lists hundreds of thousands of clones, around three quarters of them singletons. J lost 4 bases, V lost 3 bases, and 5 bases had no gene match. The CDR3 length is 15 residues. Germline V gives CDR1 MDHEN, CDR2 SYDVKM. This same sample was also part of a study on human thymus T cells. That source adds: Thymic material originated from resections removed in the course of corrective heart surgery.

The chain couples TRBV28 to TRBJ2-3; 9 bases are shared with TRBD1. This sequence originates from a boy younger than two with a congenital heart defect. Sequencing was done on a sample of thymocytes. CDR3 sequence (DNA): TGTGCCAGCAGTTTGGGGACAGGGCCAGCAGATACGCAGTATTTT. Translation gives CASSLGTGPADTQYF.